Given below is one T cell receptor beta chain in context. No antigen is known for it. The naive CD8 population came from CD45RO-negative cells selected for CCR7, without terminally differentiated effector memory CD45RA+ cells. Study donors comprised healthy, HIV-negative adults devoid of recent acute infection or vaccination. Every donor, a Caucasian adult, lived in Nashville, Tennessee. This entry comes from a study of shared clonotypes between healthy human individuals. The study, taken as a whole, reports: Memory subsets generally showed smaller estimated richness than naive subsets did.

Germline CDR1 and CDR2: SGHDT and YYEEEE. The CDR3 length is 13 residues. Trimming removed 2 bases at V and 7 bases at J, with 10 bases between. Per the original methods: Filtering of immunoSEQ junctional sequences could not match full-length read filtering. Profiled with immunoSEQ multiplex PCR; TCRdb holds only in-frame clones, not every one. D and trimming were read from the DNA, whereas the V and J calls and clone size are those reported in that table. This sample has hundreds of thousands of clones, with approximately 96% found just once. The chain links TRBV5-6 to TRBJ2-1; D is ambiguous. This receptor was identified in a woman aged 25-40 years in good health. The sequenced sample consisted of naive CD8+ T cells sorted from blood. The CDR3 coding sequence is TGTGCCAGCAGCTTTGGGTTGGATAATGAGCAGTTCTTC. Amino acids: CASSFGLDNEQFF.